Following are 23 T cell receptor beta chains from one sample sequenced in a study of radiation and T cells in renal cell carcinoma. Some clones are missing from TCRdb's copy, which holds only in-frame ones; the method was immunoSEQ multiplex PCR. Of approximately 110,000 clones in the sample, approximately 82% are singletons; the top ten hold about 3%. The sample's time point: baseline pretreatment blood. Described treatment: 15 Gy SBRT to primary tumor, nephrectomy 4 weeks later. The source was blood, collected from a patient whose treatment included radiotherapy and nephrectomy. Source of these receptors: a woman aged 55-70 years with renal cell carcinoma.

There are many counts of this clone. The chain has TRBV10-1 and TRBJ1-1; tentatively, D is TRBD1 (5 bases). Trimming removed 2 bases at V and 1 base at J, with 11 bases between. The germline CDR1 and CDR2 sequences are WNHNN and SYGVQD (reference sequence). CDR3 length: 15 residues. CDR3 in DNA: TGCGCCAGCAGTGAGGGGGGATTAACGAACACTGAAGCTTTCTTT. Residues: CASSEGGLTNTEAFF.

This clone appeared a few times. This rearrangement joins TRBV19 to TRBJ1-1; maybe TRBD1 (5 bases). Germline assignment: CDR1 LNHDA and CDR2 SQIVND (reference sequence). V shed 5 bases and J shed 1 base, with 17 bases lying between them. The CDR3 runs to 16 residues. CDR3 nucleotide sequence: TGTGCCAGTAGTCCGACCCCCGGGACGGCGAACACTGAAGCTTTCTTT. Protein sequence: CASSPTPGTANTEAFF.

The chain links TRBV28 to TRBJ2-5; tentative D call: TRBD1 (6 bases). Trimming removed 2 bases from V and 3 bases from J, with 16 bases in between. Germline V gene lookup returns CDR1 MDHEN and CDR2 SYDVKM. This CDR3 spans 16 amino acids. CDR3 in amino acids: CASSLPDGQYEETQYF. DNA of the CDR3: TGTGCCAGCAGTTTACCCGATGGACAGTACGAAGAGACCCAGTACTTC.

This clone was seen only a few times. The V call is TRBV30, the J call TRBJ1-5; D unresolved. The V gene's germline CDR1 is GTSNPN and CDR2 SVGIG (reference sequence). Trimming removed 3 bases at V and 5 bases at J, with 11 bases between. This CDR3 region has 13 residues. DNA for the CDR3: TGTGCCTGGAGCACAGCCGACTATCAGCCCCAGCATTTT. This translates into CAWSTADYQPQHF.

The chain couples TRBV6-4 to TRBJ2-1; a weak D match, TRBD2 (5 bases). V lost 8 bases, J lost 1 base, and 15 bases lay in between. The CDR3 extends over 15 amino acids. From germline, CDR1 is MRHNA and CDR2 SNTAGT. The DNA for the CDR3 is TGTGCCAGCGGGCTCCGGGATACGTCCTACAATGAGCAGTTCTTC. As protein: CASGLRDTSYNEQFF.

This clone was counted only a few times. This sequence joins TRBV4-1 and TRBJ1-2; no definite D call. Trimming shortened V by 0 bases and J by 2 bases, and 10 bases separated the two germline ends. The CDR3 contains 15 residues. Germline V gene sequence: CDR1 MGHRA, CDR2 YSYEKL. CDR3 sequence reads: CASSQEIGANYGYTF. In nucleotides, the CDR3 is TGCGCCAGCAGCCAAGAAATAGGTGCCAACTATGGCTACACCTTC.

The chain joins TRBV28 to TRBJ2-5; D ambiguous. The V gene's germline CDR1 is MDHEN and CDR2 SYDVKM. The CDR3 contains 14 residues. Trimming removed 2 bases from V and 5 bases from J, with 12 bases in between. Here the CDR3 DNA reads TGTGCCAGCAGTTTAGGATCTGGTAGGGAGACCCAGTACTTC. This gives the protein CASSLGSGRETQYF.

The CDR3 sequence is CASSLRTNTEAFF. The CDR3 bases are TGTGCCAGCAGCTTGCGCACGAACACTGAAGCTTTCTTT. The V call is TRBV5-6, the J call TRBJ1-1; no firm D call. In germline, CDR1 is SGHDT, CDR2 YYEEEE. The CDR3 runs 13 residues. V lost 1 base, J lost 1 base, and 5 bases lay in between. The entire variable domain, with the rest obtained from reference TRBV5-6 and TRBJ1-1, is as follows: DAGVTQSPTHLIKTRGQQVTLRCSPKSGHDTVSWYQQALGQGPQFIFQYYEEEERQRGNFPDRFSGHQFPNYSSELNVNALLLGDSALYLCASSLRTNTEAFFGQGTRLTVV.

This chain links TRBV9 with TRBJ2-2; D possibly corresponds to TRBD1 (6 bases). CDR3 size: 16 residues. The germline V gene has CDR1 SGDLS and CDR2 YYNGEE. Trimming pared 0 bases from V and 5 bases from J, leaving 14 bases between. CDR3 sequence reads: CASSVAGQGTTGELFF. Written as DNA, the CDR3 is TGTGCCAGCAGCGTAGCCGGGCAGGGGACGACCGGGGAGCTGTTTTTT. The variable domain in full, with the rest retrieved from reference TRBV9 and TRBJ2-2, is DSGVTQTPKHLITATGQRVTLRCSPRSGDLSVYWYQQSLDQGLQFLIQYYNGEERAKGNILERFSAQQFPDLHSELNLSSLELGDSALYFCASSVAGQGTTGELFFGEGSRLTVL.

The chain has TRBV7-9 and TRBJ2-1; TRBD2 matches 9 bases. CDR3 length equals 15 residues. Germline values: CDR1 SEHNR, CDR2 FQNEAQ (reference sequence). V shed 6 bases, J shed 6 bases, and the junction held 9 bases outside the gene matches. This chain's CDR3 is CASSATSGASNEQFF. For the CDR3, the DNA is TGTGCCAGCAGTGCGACTAGCGGCGCCTCCAATGAGCAGTTCTTC. Filled out from reference TRBV7-9 and TRBJ2-1, the complete variable domain reads DTGVSQNPRHKITKRGQNVTFRCDPISEHNRLYWYRQTLGQGPEFLTYFQNEAQLEKSRLLSDRFSAERPKGSFSTLEIQRTEQGDSAMYLCASSATSGASNEQFFGPGTRLTVL.

This clone was observed once. This chain links TRBV5-1 with TRBJ1-3; no definite D call. This CDR3 comprises 16 residues. V dropped 4 bases and J dropped 0 bases, with 14 bases sitting between them. Germline V CDR1 and CDR2: SGHRS, YFSETQ. The CDR3 DNA reads as TGCGCCAGCAGCCTTCAGGACGTCAGCTCTGGAAACACCATATATTTT. This sequence encodes CASSLQDVSSGNTIYF.

The rearrangement joins TRBV7-2 to TRBJ1-5; D unresolved. The CDR3 is 14 amino acids. Trimming took 1 base from V and 0 from J, leaving 4 bases between them. Per germline, CDR1 SGHTA and CDR2 FQGNSA. CDR3 sequence: CASSLDSSNQPQHF. DNA of the CDR3: TGTGCCAGCAGCTTAGATTCTAGCAATCAGCCCCAGCATTTT.

This sequence joins TRBV5-1 and TRBJ2-2; 11 nucleotides agree with TRBD1. The CDR3 spans 15 residues. Germline CDR1 reads SGHRS; CDR2 reads YFSETQ. After removal of 2 bases from V and 4 bases from J, the junction contained 1 base not matched to a gene. Here the CDR3 reads CASSFGQGATGELFF. The CDR3 nucleotides read TGCGCCAGCAGCTTTGGACAGGGGGCCACCGGGGAGCTGTTTTTT.

The rearrangement links TRBV9 to TRBJ1-1, with D perhaps matching TRBD1 (6 bases). V was cut by 5 bases and J by 0 bases, with 14 bases left in between. Per the germline V gene, CDR1 is SGDLS and CDR2 is YYNGEE. The length of the CDR3 is 15 residues. The CDR3 loop is CASREPGHLNTEAFF. The DNA for the CDR3 is TGTGCCAGCAGAGAACCGGGACACCTGAACACTGAAGCTTTCTTT.

The genes are TRBV27 and TRBJ2-1, with D uncertain. Trimming removed 5 bases at V and 7 bases at J, with 15 bases between. Germline CDR1 and CDR2: MNHEY and SMNVEV (reference sequence). The CDR3 consists of 14 residues. The CDR3 coding sequence is TGTGCCAGCAGTCCCGTGGGTCCAAGGAATGAGCAGTTCTTC. Translation gives CASSPVGPRNEQFF.

The genes are TRBV25-1 and TRBJ1-2; no reliable D call. The length of the CDR3 is 13 residues. Germline V lookup: CDR1 MGHDK, CDR2 SYGVNS. Trimming took off 2 bases at V and 2 bases at J, with 6 bases between the two ends. The CDR3 DNA reads TGTGCCAGCAGTGAACCGGTGAACTATGGCTACACCTTC. Protein sequence: CASSEPVNYGYTF.

The chain carries TRBV6-6 and TRBJ1-2; 8 nucleotides match TRBD1. The V and J ends lost 5 bases and 7 bases, in that order; junction bases with no gene match: 6. The CDR3 is 13 amino acids. Germline values: CDR1 MNHNY, CDR2 SVGAGI (reference sequence). The CDR3 region has the DNA TGTGCCAGCAGTACCGGACAGGGCCGTGGCTACACCTTC. It encodes CASSTGQGRGYTF.

The count of this clone is one. The CDR3 spells CASSQTTGRTGDYGYTF. The CDR3 region has the DNA TGTGCCAGCAGCCAAACCACAGGACGGACGGGGGACTATGGCTACACCTTC. The rearrangement uses TRBV7-6 and TRBJ1-2; D is possibly TRBD1 (5 bases). CDR1 and CDR2 (germline): SGHVS, FNYEAQ. Trimming removed 5 bases from V and 3 bases from J, with 22 bases in between. The CDR3 has 17 residues.

The CDR3 DNA reads as TGTGCCAGCAGCGTAGCTGGGGAGGTCGACTACACCTTC. Its protein product is CASSVAGEVDYTF. This sequence joins TRBV9 and TRBJ1-2, with D uncertain. V was pared by 0 bases and J by 10 bases, with 13 bases between. Germline lookup yields CDR1 SGDLS and CDR2 YYNGEE. The CDR3 is made up of 13 amino acids.

V is TRBV27 and J is TRBJ2-5; 7 nucleotides align to TRBD1. The junction had 9 bases not matched to a gene; V was cut back by 4 bases and J by 4 bases. The CDR3 totals 15 residues. Germline lookup yields CDR1 MNHEY and CDR2 SMNVEV (reference sequence). The CDR3, as DNA: TGTGCCAGCAGTTCATACAGGGGAGATAGAGAGACCCAGTACTTC. Protein product: CASSSYRGDRETQYF.

This clone was counted only a few times. The DNA for the CDR3 is TGTGCCAGCAGCTTAGACCAAGAGACCCAGTACTTC. This gives the protein CASSLDQETQYF. The J gene is TRBJ2-5, the V gene TRBV11-2; D call uncertain. Germline loops: CDR1 SGHAT, CDR2 FQNNGV. The CDR3 is 12 residues long. Deletions cut 0 bases from V and 1 base from J, with 0 bases between.

The rearrangement links TRBV6-1 to TRBJ1-2; 10 bases fit TRBD1. This CDR3 is 17 amino acids long. Per germline, CDR1 MNHNS and CDR2 SASEGT. Trimming removed 3 bases from V and 2 bases from J; junction bases left unmatched: 9. Here the CDR3 reads CASSDRSWTGGNYGYTF. The CDR3 coding sequence is TGTGCCAGCAGTGATCGGTCGTGGACAGGGGGAAACTATGGCTACACCTTC.

The J gene is TRBJ2-1, the V gene TRBV9; 7 positions agree with TRBD2. V lost 4 bases and J lost 1; bases outside the gene matches: 8. The CDR3 runs 16 residues. Germline V lookup: CDR1 SGDLS, CDR2 YYNGEE. As DNA, the CDR3 is TGTGCCAGCAGCCCTAAGACTAGCCGTTCCTACAATGAGCAGTTCTTC. Its translation is CASSPKTSRSYNEQFF.